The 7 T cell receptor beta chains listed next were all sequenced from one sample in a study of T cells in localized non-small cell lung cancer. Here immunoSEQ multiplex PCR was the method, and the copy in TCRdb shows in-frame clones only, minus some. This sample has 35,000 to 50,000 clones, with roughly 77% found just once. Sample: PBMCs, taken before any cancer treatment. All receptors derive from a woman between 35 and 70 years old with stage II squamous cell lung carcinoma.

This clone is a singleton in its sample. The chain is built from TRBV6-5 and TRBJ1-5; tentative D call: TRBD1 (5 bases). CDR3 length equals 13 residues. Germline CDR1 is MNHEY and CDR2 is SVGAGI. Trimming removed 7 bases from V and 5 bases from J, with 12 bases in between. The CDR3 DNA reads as TGTGCCAGCACCCATCAGGGAGATCAGCCCCAGCATTTT. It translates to CASTHQGDQPQHF.

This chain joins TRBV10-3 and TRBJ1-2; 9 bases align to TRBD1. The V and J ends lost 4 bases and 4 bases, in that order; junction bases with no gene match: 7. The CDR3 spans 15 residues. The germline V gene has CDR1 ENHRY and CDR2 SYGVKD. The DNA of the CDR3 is TGTGCCATCAGTGTCGCGACAGGGGGAGGCTATGGCTACACCTTC. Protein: CAISVATGGGYGYTF.

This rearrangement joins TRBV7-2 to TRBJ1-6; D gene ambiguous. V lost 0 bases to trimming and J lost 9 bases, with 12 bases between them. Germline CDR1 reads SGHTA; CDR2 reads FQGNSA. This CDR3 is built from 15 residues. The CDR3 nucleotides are TGTGCCAGCAGCTTAGCGATCGGGTTTGGTTCACCCCTCCACTTT. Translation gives CASSLAIGFGSPLHF.

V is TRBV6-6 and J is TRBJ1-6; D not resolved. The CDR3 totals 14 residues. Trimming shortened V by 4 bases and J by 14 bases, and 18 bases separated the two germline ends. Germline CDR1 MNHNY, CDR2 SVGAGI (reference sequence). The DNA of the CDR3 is TGTGCCAGCAGTTCCCACCAGGAAAATTGGTCCCTCCACTTT. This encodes CASSSHQENWSLHF.

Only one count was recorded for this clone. CDR3 in amino acids: CASSDYTEGANVLTF. The CDR3 DNA is TGTGCCAGCAGTGATTATACCGAAGGGGCCAACGTCCTGACTTTC. The V and J genes are TRBV28 and TRBJ2-6; D is uncertain. V was trimmed by 5 bases and J by 4 bases, leaving 12 bases between them. The CDR3 covers 15 residues. Looked up from germline, CDR1 is MDHEN and CDR2 is SYDVKM.

The CDR3 loop reads CASSRGGTGVPNEKLFF. Here the CDR3 DNA reads TGTGCCAGCAGCCGCGGCGGGACAGGGGTTCCTAATGAAAAACTGTTTTTT. The genes are TRBV7-9 and TRBJ1-4; TRBD1 matches at 10 bases. The germline V gene encodes CDR1 SEHNR and CDR2 FQNEAQ (reference sequence). V shed 5 bases, J shed 3 bases, and the junction held 9 bases outside the gene matches. The CDR3 has 17 amino acids.

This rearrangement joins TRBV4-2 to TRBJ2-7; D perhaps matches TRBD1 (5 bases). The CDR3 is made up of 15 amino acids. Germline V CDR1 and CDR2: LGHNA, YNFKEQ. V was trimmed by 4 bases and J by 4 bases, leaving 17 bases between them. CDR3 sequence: CASSLNQGSPYEQYF. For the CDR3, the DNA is TGTGCCAGCAGCCTTAATCAGGGTTCCCCTTACGAGCAGTACTTC.